This T cell receptor (beta chain) was recorded in a study of T cell changes during pregnancy in multiple sclerosis (dated by TCRdb to between 2017 and 2020). Context from the whole study: Changes in the T cell repertoire over the course of pregnancy were examined in this study in women with multiple sclerosis.

On this clone: No cognate antigen has been identified for it. No base quality information exists; no much larger clone differs at one position.

Library preparation used the immunoSEQ multiplex PCR assay. Imported from immuneACCESS, the table was reduced by TCRdb to in-frame sequences with V and J called. These copies leave out some clones; in studies compared against another copy, an unresolved V gene accounts for under half, and the cause of the remainder is not known. This sample lists tens of thousands of clones; 90% to 95% were detected once. The ten top clones hold approximately 0.79% of the sample. The CDR3 runs 12 residues from the cysteine to the phenylalanine. CDR3 DNA is the only sequence kept; it has 36 bases, read in frame from the first base. V was cut back by 3 bases and J by 6 bases, leaving a gap of 7 bases between them. The germline V gene sets CDR1 to KGHSH and CDR2 to LQKENI.

The source material was peripheral blood, sampled in the second trimester of pregnancy. The rearrangement joined TRBV18 to TRBJ2-3, with the D gene call left open. The clonotype originates from a female donor in good health, enrolled as a control in a pregnancy study. The nucleotides are TGTGCCAGCTCACCGTATCGGGATACGCAGTATTTT. Protein translation: CASSPYRDTQYF.